Below are 25 T cell receptor beta chains sequenced from a single sample in a study of blood T cell repertoires in COVID-19 (dated by TCRdb to about 2020). Preparation of the library involved the immunoSEQ multiplex PCR assay. Imported from immuneACCESS, the table was reduced by TCRdb to in-frame sequences with V and J called. These copies leave out some clones; in studies compared against another copy, an unresolved V gene accounts for under half, and the cause of the remainder is not known. This sample holds tens of thousands of clones; over 70% were observed only once. The ten top clones hold roughly 12% of the sample. The sequenced sample was peripheral blood. The receptors originated from a human donor in a cohort sampled during active COVID-19.

This clone was observed a single time. CDR3 sequence (DNA): TGCGCCAGCAGCTGGACGACAGGGCACCAGAACACTGAAGCTTTCTTT. This gives the protein CASSWTTGHQNTEAFF. The chain employs TRBV5-1 and TRBJ1-1; 7 nucleotides match TRBD1. The J segment lost 1 base and the V segment lost 3 bases, leaving 9 bases of the junction unmatched. From germline, CDR1 is SGHRS and CDR2 YFSETQ. CDR3 length: 16 amino acids.

This chain joins TRBV6-1 and TRBJ1-6, with a possible D match to TRBD1 (5 bases). V dropped 0 bases and J dropped 4 bases, with 16 bases sitting between them. This CDR3 is 18 amino acids long. Per the germline V gene, CDR1 is MNHNS and CDR2 is SASEGT. The CDR3 DNA reads as TGTGCCAGCAGTGAAGCGCCAGGGAGGGGCTGGTATAATTCACCCCTCCACTTT. Residues: CASSEAPGRGWYNSPLHF.

The V call is TRBV19, the J call TRBJ1-6; 8 nucleotides align to TRBD1. V lost 7 bases and J lost 10; bases outside the gene matches: 6. This CDR3 is built from 13 residues. Germline lookup yields CDR1 LNHDA and CDR2 SQIVND (reference sequence). CDR3 in amino acids: CASKDRVESPLHF. DNA for the CDR3: TGTGCCAGTAAGGACAGGGTAGAGTCACCCCTCCACTTT. Combining the CDR3 with reference TRBV19 and TRBJ1-6 gives the whole variable domain DGGITQSPKYLFRKEGQNVTLSCEQNLNHDAMYWYRQDPGQGLRLIYYSQIVNDFQKGDIAEGYSVSREKKESFPLTVTSAQKNPTAFYLCASKDRVESPLHFGNGTRLTVT.

V is TRBV9 and J is TRBJ1-4, with D unresolved. V was clipped by 4 bases and J by 8 bases, with 12 bases between them. Germline V lookup: CDR1 SGDLS, CDR2 YYNGEE. This CDR3 has 13 amino acids. Here the CDR3 reads CASSRTLGEKLFF. CDR3 sequence (DNA): TGTGCCAGCAGCCGTACCTTGGGCGAAAAACTGTTTTTT.

This rearrangement joins TRBV11-3 to TRBJ1-5; no clear D. With 4 bases removed from V and 7 bases from J, the gap between germline ends came to 17 bases. Germline V gene lookup returns CDR1 SGHNT and CDR2 YENEEA. The CDR3 runs 15 residues. The CDR3 nucleotides read TGTGCCAGCAGCTCCGCTAAAGGCTTGGGCCAGCCCCAGCATTTT. It is translated as CASSSAKGLGQPQHF.

The gene calls are TRBV7-2 and TRBJ2-7; D gene unclear. Germline V gives CDR1 SGHTA, CDR2 FQGNSA. CDR3 length: 15 amino acids. Deletions cut 1 base from V and 5 bases from J, with 15 bases between. CDR3 nucleotides: TGTGCCAGCAGCTTAGTTAACGCGTTAGCCCACGAGCAGTACTTC. It yields the protein CASSLVNALAHEQYF.

The chain links TRBV5-4 to TRBJ1-4; 9 nucleotides line up with TRBD1. The junction had 4 bases not matched to a gene; V was cut back by 2 bases and J by 8 bases. There are 14 residues in the CDR3. Germline V gene sequence: CDR1 SGHNT, CDR2 YYREEE (reference sequence). The CDR3 region is CASSLQGAGEKLFF. The CDR3, as DNA: TGTGCCAGCAGCTTACAGGGGGCTGGGGAAAAACTGTTTTTT. The whole variable domain, filled in from reference TRBV5-4 and TRBJ1-4, reads ETGVTQSPTHLIKTRGQQVTLRCSSQSGHNTVSWYQQALGQGPQFIFQYYREEENGRGNFPPRFSGLQFPNYSSELNVNALELDDSALYLCASSLQGAGEKLFFGSGTQLSVL.

V and J are TRBV6-5 and TRBJ1-1; tentative D call: TRBD1 (5 bases). The CDR3 has 15 residues. V was cut by 0 bases and J by 6 bases, with 14 bases left in between. Germline loops: CDR1 MNHEY, CDR2 SVGAGI. The CDR3 is CASSYSWQGGAEAFF. The CDR3 coding sequence is TGTGCCAGCAGTTACTCGTGGCAAGGAGGGGCTGAAGCTTTCTTT.

The genes are TRBV5-1 and TRBJ1-6; tentatively, D is TRBD1 (5 bases). The germline V and J ends were trimmed by 0 bases and 0 bases, with 10 bases remaining between them. Germline CDR1 and CDR2: SGHRS and YFSETQ. The CDR3 extends over 17 amino acids. The CDR3 DNA follows: TGCGCCAGCAGCTTGGGGGGCCCGAGCTCCTATAATTCACCCCTCCACTTT. The encoded protein is CASSLGGPSSYNSPLHF.

This clone was recorded once. V is TRBV6-5 and J is TRBJ1-3, with 7 nucleotides matching TRBD1. There are 13 residues in the CDR3. In germline, CDR1 is MNHEY, CDR2 SVGAGI. V lost 5 bases, J lost 2 bases, and 0 bases stayed unmatched. The CDR3 nucleotides are TGTGCCAGCAGTACAGGGGCTGGAAACACCATATATTTT. It translates to CASSTGAGNTIYF.

This sequence joins TRBV3-1 (or the pseudogene TRBV3-2) and TRBJ1-2; no clear D. Germline-derived CDR1 and CDR2 are LGHDT and YNNKEL (reference sequence). The CDR3 length is 13 residues. V dropped 4 bases and J dropped 1 base, with 7 bases sitting between them. The CDR3 is CASSLALNYGYTF. The CDR3 region has the DNA TGTGCCAGCAGCCTTGCGCTTAACTATGGCTACACCTTC.

This chain joins TRBV20-1 and TRBJ2-7; TRBD2 aligns across 9 bases. CDR3 length: 14 amino acids. The germline CDR1 and CDR2 sequences are DFQATT and SNEGSKA (reference sequence). Germline trimming cut 3 bases from V and 2 bases from J; bases unmatched to any gene: 5. The CDR3 coding sequence is TGCAGTGCTAGTACCGGCGGGGGGGCCTACGAGCAGTACTTC. Protein sequence: CSASTGGGAYEQYF.

The V call is TRBV4-3, the J call TRBJ1-1; D is undetermined. V was shortened by 1 base and J by 1 base, with 7 bases between the two germline ends. The germline gives CDR1 LGHNA, CDR2 YSLEER. This CDR3 is built from 14 residues. CDR3 in DNA: TGCGCCAGCAGCCAAGGACACCAGAACACTGAAGCTTTCTTT. Its protein product is CASSQGHQNTEAFF.

To note about this clone: Distinct nucleotide sequences in the sample also encode this CDR3. The genes are TRBV7-3 and TRBJ1-1; TRBD1 might be the D (6 bases). V gave up 5 bases and J gave up 1 base, with 8 bases separating them. The CDR3 has 13 amino acids. The germline V gene encodes CDR1 SGHTA and CDR2 FQGTGA. In DNA, the CDR3 is TGTGCCAGCAGCCGACAGGCGAACACTGAAGCTTTCTTT. It codes for CASSRQANTEAFF.

This clone was seen a few times. This chain connects TRBV7-9 to TRBJ1-1; 10 bases fit TRBD1. CDR3 length: 15 amino acids. With V trimmed by 0 bases and J by 6 bases, 4 bases remained unmatched. Looked up from germline, CDR1 is SEHNR and CDR2 is FQNEAQ (reference sequence). The DNA of the CDR3 is TGTGCCAGCAGCTTAGCCAGGACAGGGGGATCTGAAGCTTTCTTT. This sequence encodes CASSLARTGGSEAFF.

The V call is TRBV4-2, the J call TRBJ1-4; TRBD1 agrees at 12 bases. CDR1 and CDR2 from the germline V gene are LGHNA and YNFKEQ. This CDR3 spans 19 amino acids. Germline trimming cut 4 bases from V and 6 bases from J; bases unmatched to any gene: 15. DNA of the CDR3: TGTGCCAGCAGCCTCGACCGGGACAGGGGGCAAATCGGAGATGAAAAACTGTTTTTT. Translated, it gives CASSLDRDRGQIGDEKLFF.

This chain connects TRBV4-2 to TRBJ2-7; 8 bases agree with TRBD2. Germline CDR1 reads LGHNA; CDR2 reads YNFKEQ. The CDR3 runs 17 residues. Trimming removed 1 base from V and 3 bases from J; junction bases left unmatched: 11. In DNA, the CDR3 is TGTGCCAGCAGCCAAGCTTCTACTAGCGGCGGAATCTACGAGCAGTACGTC. It specifies CASSQASTSGGIYEQYV.

This rearrangement joins TRBV10-3 to TRBJ2-3; TRBD2 aligns across 8 bases. The CDR3 length is 14 residues. Germline values: CDR1 ENHRY, CDR2 SYGVKD. After removal of 6 bases from V and 5 bases from J, the junction contained 7 bases not matched to a gene. The CDR3 DNA reads TGTGCCATCAGCGGCGGGGGGCTGGTAGATACGCAGTATTTT. This gives the protein CAISGGGLVDTQYF.

Only a few counts were recorded for this clone. The chain links TRBV3-1 (or the pseudogene TRBV3-2) to TRBJ2-1, with TRBD2 matching over 10 bases. In germline, CDR1 is LGHDT, CDR2 YNNKEL (reference sequence). The CDR3 consists of 14 residues. Losses at the gene ends were 6 bases for V and 5 bases for J; bases not matched to a gene: 4. This CDR3 is CASSLAGADNEQFF. CDR3 DNA: TGTGCCAGCAGTCTAGCGGGGGCCGACAATGAGCAGTTCTTC.

The V call is TRBV18, the J call TRBJ2-7; 9 nucleotides match TRBD2. CDR1 is KGHSH and CDR2 is LQKENI in the germline V gene. The CDR3 covers 15 residues. V was pared by 2 bases and J by 6 bases, with 8 bases of the junction left unmatched. The CDR3 here is CASSPNSLAGSEQYV. CDR3 bases: TGTGCCAGCTCACCAAATAGTCTAGCGGGGAGCGAGCAGTACGTC.

The chain is built from TRBV29-1 and TRBJ2-3; tentatively, D is TRBD1 (6 bases). The ends were cut back, 6 bases at V and 2 bases at J, with 15 bases in the middle. The germline gives CDR1 SQVTM, CDR2 ANQGSEA. The CDR3 loop spans 14 amino acids. The CDR3 protein is CSVGQGQDTDTQYF. The CDR3 DNA is TGCAGCGTGGGGCAGGGGCAAGACACAGATACGCAGTATTTT.

V gene TRBV4-2 combines with J gene TRBJ1-6; D possibly corresponds to TRBD1 (5 bases). The CDR3 contains 21 residues. Trimming pared 0 bases from V and 9 bases from J, leaving 30 bases between. From germline, CDR1 is LGHNA and CDR2 YNFKEQ. The CDR3 DNA reads as TGTGCCAGCAGCCAAGACTGGGGGGGGAGCTTTAACATCGGTCGGGCTTCACCCCTCCACTTT. Translated, it gives CASSQDWGGSFNIGRASPLHF.

DNA for the CDR3: TGTGCCACCAGTGATCGGGTCTACAATGAGCAGTTCTTC. It yields the protein CATSDRVYNEQFF. The chain has TRBV24-1 and TRBJ2-1, with D uncertain. Trimming removed 3 bases from V and 3 bases from J, with 5 bases in between. The germline gives CDR1 KGHDR, CDR2 SFDVKD. The CDR3 extends over 13 amino acids.

The rearrangement links TRBV5-4 to TRBJ2-1, with D unresolved. Germline V lookup: CDR1 SGHNT, CDR2 YYREEE (reference sequence). The CDR3 runs to 14 residues. V lost 3 bases and J 10 bases, leaving 17 bases between the germline ends. This chain's CDR3 is CASSSSSRPEEQFF. The CDR3 DNA sequence: TGTGCCAGCAGCTCCTCATCCAGGCCAGAAGAGCAGTTCTTC.

This chain links TRBV6-2 or TRBV6-3 with TRBJ2-7, with TRBD2 as a possible D gene (6 bases). Germline V CDR1 and CDR2: MNHEY, SVGEGT. This CDR3 spans 14 amino acids. Trimming cost V 5 bases and J 0 bases, with 11 bases left between them. The CDR3 coding sequence is TGTGCCAGCAGTCCGGGACTCTTCTCCTACGAGCAGTACGTC. As protein: CASSPGLFSYEQYV.